Presented here are 23 T cell receptor beta chains from one specimen sequenced in a study of blood T cell repertoires in COVID-19. Repertoires were generated with immunoSEQ multiplex PCR, while TCRdb's copy carries only in-frame clones and drops some. The data contain about 170,000 clones, roughly 85% of them singletons. Sequencing input: PBMCs or T cells enriched from blood (not recorded which). The receptors here all came from a woman aged 50 to 60 who had recovered from COVID-19.

This chain connects TRBV4-3 to TRBJ1-4; D unclear. V was clipped by 1 base and J by 4 bases, with 16 bases between them. The CDR3 loop spans 17 amino acids. From germline, CDR1 is LGHNA and CDR2 YSLEER. The CDR3 coding sequence is TGCGCCAGCAGCCAAGGCCCAGGCGCCGGGAATAATGAAAAACTGTTTTTT. It codes for CASSQGPGAGNNEKLFF.

This clone has a handful of counts. J is TRBJ2-1 and V is TRBV11-2; 8 bases match TRBD1. The CDR3 sequence is 15 residues long. Germline values: CDR1 SGHAT, CDR2 FQNNGV. The V gene end was trimmed by 3 bases and the J gene end by 8 bases; junction bases not matched to a gene: 9. The CDR3, as DNA: TGTGCCAGCAGCTTTGGGCAGGGGGCCTGGGATGAGCAGTTCTTC. Translated: CASSFGQGAWDEQFF.

The chain combines TRBV4-1 with TRBJ1-6, with 8 positions matching TRBD1. This CDR3 has 15 amino acids. V trimming: 0 bases; J trimming: 11 bases; junction bases outside the gene matches: 6. The germline CDR1 and CDR2 sequences are MGHRA and YSYEKL. CDR3 sequence: CASSQETGGGTPLHF. The CDR3 DNA is TGCGCCAGCAGCCAAGAAACAGGGGGAGGGACACCCCTCCACTTT.

The chain links TRBV27 to TRBJ2-3; 7 positions agree with TRBD1. CDR3 size: 13 residues. Unmatched junction bases numbered 6, after V lost 7 bases and J lost 5 bases. The germline gives CDR1 MNHEY, CDR2 SMNVEV (reference sequence). This CDR3 reads CASTDRVIDTQYF. In nucleotides, the CDR3 is TGTGCCAGCACAGACAGGGTAATAGATACGCAGTATTTT.

The V call is TRBV7-2, the J call TRBJ1-3; D remains unclear. The CDR3 sequence is 17 residues long. Trimming took off 3 bases at V and 0 bases at J, with 15 bases between the two ends. Germline V gene lookup returns CDR1 SGHTA and CDR2 FQGNSA. The CDR3 DNA reads TGTGCCAGCAGCTTTCAAGGTACTCGGAGCTCTGGAAACACCATATATTTT. As protein: CASSFQGTRSSGNTIYF. Full variable domain (missing parts from reference TRBV7-2 and TRBJ1-3): GAGVSQSPSNKVTEKGKDVELRCDPISGHTALYWYRQSLGQGLEFLIYFQGNSAPDKSGLPSDRFSAERTGGSVSTLTIQRTQQEDSAVYLCASSFQGTRSSGNTIYFGEGSWLTVV.

The gene calls are TRBV30 and TRBJ2-1, with 8 bases lining up with TRBD1. The V gene's germline CDR1 is GTSNPN and CDR2 SVGIG (reference sequence). The CDR3 contains 14 residues. Trimming took 3 bases from V and 6 from J; bases not matched to a gene: 7. CDR3 amino acids: CAWRTPDRANEQFF. The DNA for the CDR3 is TGTGCCTGGAGGACTCCGGACAGGGCCAATGAGCAGTTCTTC. Full variable domain (rest looked up from reference TRBV30 and TRBJ2-1): SQTIHQWPATLVQPVGSPLSLECTVEGTSNPNLYWYRQAAGRGLQLLFYSVGIGQISSEVPQNLSASRPQDRQFILSSKKLLLSDSGFYLCAWRTPDRANEQFFGPGTRLTVL.

The CDR3 protein is CASRSGMRDGYTF. As DNA, the CDR3 is TGTGCCAGCAGATCTGGGATGAGGGATGGCTACACCTTC. The gene calls are TRBV6-5 and TRBJ1-2; no definite D call. V was cut by 6 bases and J by 6 bases, with 14 bases left in between. The germline V gene encodes CDR1 MNHEY and CDR2 SVGAGI. The CDR3 runs to 13 residues.

V is TRBV30 and J is TRBJ1-5, with TRBD1 matching 7 bases. Trimming took 3 bases from V and 2 from J; bases not matched to a gene: 4. This CDR3 is 14 amino acids long. The germline V gene has CDR1 GTSNPN and CDR2 SVGIG (reference sequence). The CDR3 DNA sequence: TGTGCCTGGAGGCGGACAGGTGGCAATCAGCCCCAGCATTTT. Amino acids: CAWRRTGGNQPQHF.

This clone has just a few counts. The rearrangement uses TRBV6-5 and TRBJ2-7, with D tentatively TRBD2 (5 bases). V was pared by 5 bases and J by 3 bases, with 11 bases between. CDR1 and CDR2 from the germline V gene are MNHEY and SVGAGI. The CDR3 is made up of 13 amino acids. The CDR3 sequence: CASSRSAGYEQYV. DNA for the CDR3: TGTGCCAGCAGTCGAAGCGCGGGCTACGAGCAGTACGTC.

The table lists this clone with a count of one. The chain combines TRBV3-1 (or the pseudogene TRBV3-2) with TRBJ1-2; 7 nucleotides align to TRBD1. Losses at the gene ends were 1 base for V and 3 bases for J; bases not matched to a gene: 2. Per germline, CDR1 LGHDT and CDR2 YNNKEL (reference sequence). This CDR3 is 14 amino acids long. The CDR3 bases are TGTGCCAGCAGCCAAGGACAGGGTGACTATGGCTACACCTTC. Translated: CASSQGQGDYGYTF.

This clone was recorded a few times. CDR3 amino acids: CASSPRGPDTQYF. DNA of the CDR3: TGTGCCAGCAGCCCGCGGGGCCCAGATACGCAGTATTTT. V usage is TRBV7-9 and J usage is TRBJ2-3, with a tentative D call TRBD2 (6 bases). V was cut by 5 bases and J by 4 bases, with 10 bases left in between. CDR3 length equals 13 residues. From germline, CDR1 is SEHNR and CDR2 FQNEAQ (reference sequence).

This clone was seen once. This chain connects TRBV5-4 to TRBJ2-3; D may be TRBD1 (6 bases). V lost 0 bases to trimming and J lost 2 bases, with 10 bases between them. The CDR3 is 15 residues long. Germline V gene lookup returns CDR1 SGHNT and CDR2 YYREEE (reference sequence). CDR3 loop: CASSLVQGITDTQYF. The CDR3 bases are TGTGCCAGCAGCTTGGTCCAGGGGATCACAGATACGCAGTATTTT.

Only a few counts were recorded for this clone. CDR3 loop: CAWSDPRGINYGYTF. CDR3 nucleotides: TGTGCCTGGAGTGACCCTCGGGGGATAAACTATGGCTACACCTTC. V and J are TRBV30 and TRBJ1-2; possible D gene TRBD1, 5 bases. Germline V gene sequence: CDR1 GTSNPN, CDR2 SVGIG (reference sequence). The CDR3 runs 15 residues. V was shortened by 1 base and J by 2 bases, with 14 bases between the two germline ends. Full variable domain (rest looked up from reference TRBV30 and TRBJ1-2): SQTIHQWPATLVQPVGSPLSLECTVEGTSNPNLYWYRQAAGRGLQLLFYSVGIGQISSEVPQNLSASRPQDRQFILSSKKLLLSDSGFYLCAWSDPRGINYGYTFGSGTRLTVV.

The chain carries TRBV5-6 and TRBJ2-7; 7 bases fit TRBD1. CDR1 is SGHDT, CDR2 YYEEEE, per germline. V trimming: 0 bases; J trimming: 0 bases; junction bases outside the gene matches: 6. The CDR3 runs 16 residues. The CDR3 loop is CASSLVGGQSSYEQYV. The CDR3 coding sequence is TGTGCCAGCAGCTTGGTAGGGGGCCAGAGCTCCTACGAGCAGTACGTC.

This rearrangement joins TRBV6-5 to TRBJ1-2, with TRBD1 identical over 7 bases. J gave up 4 bases and V 5 bases, and 10 bases lay outside the gene matches. Germline V gene sequence: CDR1 MNHEY, CDR2 SVGAGI. The CDR3 is made up of 15 amino acids. The CDR3 sequence: CASSHEGAKGYGYTF. As DNA, the CDR3 is TGTGCCAGCAGTCACGAGGGGGCGAAAGGCTATGGCTACACCTTC.

The genes are TRBV5-4 and TRBJ2-1, with 7 bases fitting TRBD1. The CDR3 is made up of 14 amino acids. Unmatched junction bases numbered 8, after V lost 4 bases and J lost 7 bases. Looked up from germline, CDR1 is SGHNT and CDR2 is YYREEE (reference sequence). CDR3 in amino acids: CASSDPTGQNEQFF. DNA for the CDR3: TGTGCCAGCAGCGACCCGACAGGGCAGAATGAGCAGTTCTTC.

This chain links TRBV29-1 with TRBJ1-5, with D possibly matching TRBD1 (5 bases). Trimming shortened V by 6 bases and J by 5 bases, and 8 bases separated the two germline ends. The CDR3 spans 11 residues. The V gene's germline CDR1 is SQVTM and CDR2 ANQGSEA. The CDR3 nucleotides read TGCAGCGTGGGAGGGGATCAGCCCCAGCATTTT. It is translated as CSVGGDQPQHF.

The chain uses TRBV5-1 and TRBJ2-3, with 14 bases lining up with TRBD2. The CDR3 runs to 18 residues. Trimming removed 4 bases from V and 0 bases from J; junction bases left unmatched: 7. Germline-derived CDR1 and CDR2 are SGHRS and YFSETQ. The CDR3: CASSLGTSGRGSTDTQYF. DNA of the CDR3: TGCGCCAGCAGCCTCGGGACTAGCGGGAGAGGGAGCACAGATACGCAGTATTTT.

This clone was detected only once. The chain employs TRBV18 and TRBJ2-5, with D possibly being TRBD1 (6 bases). CDR3 length: 19 residues. Germline values: CDR1 KGHSH, CDR2 LQKENI. Deletions cut 5 bases from V and 5 bases from J, with 30 bases between. CDR3 in DNA: TGTGCCAGCTCATCACAAGGGACACGGCGTTGGGCGGGTCAGGAGACCCAGTACTTC. Translating it yields CASSSQGTRRWAGQETQYF. Supplemented by reference TRBV18 and TRBJ2-5, the full variable domain reads NAGVMQNPRHLVRRRGQEARLRCSPMKGHSHVYWYRQLPEEGLKFMVYLQKENIIDESGMPKERFSAEFPKEGPSILRIQQVVRGDSAAYFCASSSQGTRRWAGQETQYFGPGTRLLVL.

The chain is built from TRBV9 and TRBJ1-5, with no clear D. CDR1 and CDR2 from the germline V gene are SGDLS and YYNGEE. V gave up 0 bases and J gave up 0 bases, with 7 bases separating them. The CDR3 loop spans 15 amino acids. CDR3 coding DNA: TGTGCCAGCAGCGTAGTACCAGATAGCAATCAGCCCCAGCATTTT. It codes for CASSVVPDSNQPQHF.

The chain combines TRBV18 with TRBJ1-2, with D unresolved. The CDR3 loop spans 14 amino acids. Germline assignment: CDR1 KGHSH and CDR2 LQKENI. Trimming cost V 0 bases and J 5 bases, with 10 bases left between them. CDR3 protein: CASSPPAAMYGYTF. The CDR3 DNA reads TGTGCCAGCTCACCACCGGCGGCTATGTATGGCTACACCTTC.

The chain joins TRBV20-1 to TRBJ1-2, with D tentatively TRBD1 (6 bases). Between the trimmed V and J ends, which lost 3 bases and 8 bases, there was a span of 13 bases. Germline V gives CDR1 DFQATT, CDR2 SNEGSKA (reference sequence). There are 12 residues in the CDR3. Here the CDR3 reads CSASLQGAGYTF. Here the CDR3 DNA reads TGCAGTGCTAGTCTACAGGGAGCGGGCTACACCTTC.

There are a few counts of this clone. This chain uses TRBV27 with TRBJ2-1; 8 bases are shared with TRBD2. V dropped 2 bases and J dropped 3; count of bases not matched to a gene: 9. The germline CDR1 and CDR2 sequences are MNHEY and SMNVEV (reference sequence). This CDR3 region has 17 residues. The DNA of the CDR3 is TGTGCCAGCAGTTTACGGGGGGAGCGGGAGTTCTACAATGAGCAGTTCTTC. It codes for CASSLRGEREFYNEQFF.